The 7 T cell receptor beta chains listed next were all sequenced from one sample in a study of vaccination effects on CD4 cells after COVID-19. ViraFEST assay sequencing came after antigen-specific CD4+ T cells were expanded with viral peptide pools. Subsequent to a culture period of 10 to 11 days, CD4+ T cells were isolated. Nucleocapsid antibody tests were negative, and the vaccine recipients had no prior SARS-CoV-2 infection. Their antigens are not known. The table came from immunoSEQ multiplex PCR; TCRdb's copy has only in-frame clones and leaves some out. The table records 71,000 or so clones, approximately 70% of them present only once. Material: CD4+ T cells from PBMCs cultured with HCoV-OC43 spike peptides, obtained before COVID-19 vaccination. Indicated subset: HCoV-OC43 spike overlapping peptide pool stimulation. The origin of the receptors is a human donor who received a COVID-19 vaccine.

V usage is TRBV11-1 and J usage is TRBJ1-1, with a tentative D call TRBD1 (6 bases). The CDR3 contains 13 residues. Germline loops: CDR1 SGHAT, CDR2 FQDESV (reference sequence). Trimming took 0 bases from V and 6 from J, leaving 8 bases between them. The chain's CDR3 is CASSLAGGPEAFF. The DNA for the CDR3 is TGTGCCAGCAGCTTAGCTGGGGGCCCTGAAGCTTTCTTT.

Only a few counts were recorded for this clone. V usage is TRBV12-3 or TRBV12-4 and J usage is TRBJ1-5; D is ambiguous. V was cut by 2 bases and J by 11 bases, with 10 bases left in between. The CDR3 is 12 amino acids. CDR3 protein: CASSLSSGAQHF. In DNA form, the CDR3 reads TGTGCCAGCAGTTTAAGTAGTGGAGCCCAGCATTTT.

The chain joins TRBV21-1 to TRBJ2-7; no DNA check was done on the table's D call, TRBD1. TRBV21-1 is an annotated pseudogene. The length of the CDR3 is 16 residues. The CDR3 DNA reads as TGTGCCAGCAGCAAACTCTGCGGACAGGGAGGTTACGAGCAGTACGTC. This codes for CASSKLCGQGGYEQYV.

The chain has TRBV5-6 and TRBJ1-5; the match to TRBD1 covers 7 bases. CDR1 is SGHDT, CDR2 YYEEEE, per germline. Unmatched junction bases numbered 1, after V lost 3 bases and J lost 4 bases. The CDR3 runs 13 residues. For the CDR3, the DNA is TGTGCCAGCAGCTGGGACAGAAATCAGCCCCAGCATTTT. It codes for CASSWDRNQPQHF.

This chain connects TRBV6-6 to TRBJ1-2; a possible D gene is TRBD1 (6 bases). CDR3 length equals 14 residues. The germline V and J ends were trimmed by 6 bases and 7 bases, with 18 bases remaining between them. Germline CDR1 and CDR2: MNHNY and SVGAGI (reference sequence). CDR3 loop: CASRKEGGSFGYTF. The CDR3, as DNA: TGTGCCAGCAGGAAGGAGGGGGGCTCGTTTGGCTACACCTTC.

The CDR3 here is CASSPPIGANYNEQFF. The CDR3 DNA reads TGTGCCAGCTCACCACCGATCGGGGCTAACTACAATGAGCAGTTCTTC. The chain has TRBV18 and TRBJ2-1; D is possibly TRBD1 or TRBD2 (5 bases each). CDR3 length: 16 amino acids. CDR1 and CDR2 from the germline V gene are KGHSH and LQKENI. V shed 0 bases and J shed 3 bases, with 12 bases lying between them.

This chain connects TRBV5-6 to TRBJ2-7, with D possibly being TRBD1 (6 bases). The V gene lost 4 bases and the J gene lost 0 bases, with 14 bases spanning the gap. Germline V gene lookup returns CDR1 SGHDT and CDR2 YYEEEE. The CDR3 totals 15 residues. The CDR3 DNA reads as TGTGCCAGCAGCCCAAAGACAGGAAGCTCCTACGAGCAGTACGTC. It translates to CASSPKTGSSYEQYV.